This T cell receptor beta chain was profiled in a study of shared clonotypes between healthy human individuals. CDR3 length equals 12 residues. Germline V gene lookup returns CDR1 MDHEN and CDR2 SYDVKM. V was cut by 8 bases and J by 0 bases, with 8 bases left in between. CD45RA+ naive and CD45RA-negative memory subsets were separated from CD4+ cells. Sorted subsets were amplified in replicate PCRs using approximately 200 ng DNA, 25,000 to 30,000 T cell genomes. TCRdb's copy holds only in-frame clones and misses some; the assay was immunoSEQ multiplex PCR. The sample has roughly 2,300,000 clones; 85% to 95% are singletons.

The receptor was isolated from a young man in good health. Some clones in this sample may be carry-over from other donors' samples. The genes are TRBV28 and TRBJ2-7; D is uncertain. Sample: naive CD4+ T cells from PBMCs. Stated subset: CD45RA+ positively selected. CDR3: CASDSSSYEQYF. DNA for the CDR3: TGTGCCAGCGACTCGAGCTCCTACGAGCAGTACTTC.